What follows are 20 T cell receptor beta chains derived from one specimen sequenced in a study of T cell repertoires in cytomegalovirus infection. TCRdb recomputed calls from the reads with MiXCR, one row per CDR3 protein. The sample includes about 700,000 distinct CDR3 sequences, about 33% of them seen just once. The antigens for these receptors are not known. This specimen consisted of cultured PBMCs, obtained from culture after CMV antigen stimulation. These receptors all stem from a human donor in good health (CMV status not recorded). Some clones in this sample may be carry-over from other donors' samples.

The CDR3, as DNA: TGTGCCAGCAGCCCGGCACTATTTATCGATGAGCAGTTCTTC. Its translation: CASSPALFIDEQFF. The genes are TRBV7-2 and TRBJ2-1; no clear D. This CDR3 spans 14 amino acids. Trimming took off 5 bases at V and 8 bases at J, with 16 bases between the two ends. The V gene's germline CDR1 is SGHTA and CDR2 FQGNSA.

V and J are TRBV20-1 and TRBJ1-2; no reliable D call. Germline assignment: CDR1 DFQATT and CDR2 SNEGSKA (reference sequence). V lost 2 bases, J lost 7 bases, and 8 bases lay in between. The CDR3 has 11 residues. CDR3 residues: CSARQNLGYTF. The DNA for the CDR3 is TGCAGTGCTAGACAAAATCTTGGCTACACCTTC.

The chain employs TRBV7-2 and TRBJ2-1; D is unresolved. This CDR3 comprises 12 residues. Germline V lookup: CDR1 SGHTA, CDR2 FQGNSA. Trimming shortened V by 5 bases and J by 15 bases, and 17 bases separated the two germline ends. The CDR3 loop is CASSVSGLHPFF. DNA of the CDR3: TGTGCCAGCAGCGTTAGTGGTCTTCATCCGTTCTTC.

This clonotype was counted at least ten times. The rearrangement links TRBV11-2 to TRBJ2-1, with D hard to call. Per germline, CDR1 SGHAT and CDR2 FQNNGV. With 4 bases removed from V and 11 bases from J, the gap between germline ends came to 21 bases. The CDR3 totals 15 residues. The CDR3 sequence: CASSSPAEPGRKQFF. DNA for the CDR3: TGTGCCAGCAGCTCCCCCGCCGAGCCTGGTCGGAAGCAGTTCTTC.

V gene TRBV6-1 combines with J gene TRBJ1-1; D is unresolved. Germline V gene lookup returns CDR1 MNHNS and CDR2 SASEGT. The CDR3 is 14 residues long. The V and J ends lost 0 bases and 7 bases respectively, with 12 bases between them. The CDR3 here is CASSEAGSESEAFF. CDR3 DNA: TGTGCCAGCAGTGAAGCGGGGTCGGAGAGTGAAGCTTTCTTT.

The chain couples TRBV6-1 to TRBJ1-1; possible D gene TRBD1, 5 bases. Germline-derived CDR1 and CDR2 are MNHNS and SASEGT. The CDR3 has 16 amino acids. V was cut by 2 bases and J by 5 bases, with 18 bases left in between. The CDR3 loop reads CASSEKGTRMGTEAFF. The CDR3 coding sequence is TGTGCCAGCAGTGAAAAGGGGACCCGAATGGGGACTGAAGCTTTCTTT.

This clonotype was seen a few times. The chain recombines TRBV7-2 with TRBJ2-1; D is perhaps TRBD2 (5 bases). Trimming stripped 5 bases from V and 5 bases from J, with 13 bases between. The length of the CDR3 is 14 residues. Germline V gene data show CDR1 as SGHTA and CDR2 as FQGNSA. CDR3 loop: CASSPWRAHNEQFF. In nucleotides, the CDR3 is TGTGCCAGCAGCCCTTGGCGGGCCCACAATGAGCAGTTCTTC.

This chain uses TRBV19 with TRBJ1-5; D is unclear. The CDR3 runs to 13 residues. V was trimmed by 3 bases and J by 3 bases, leaving 6 bases between them. The germline V gene encodes CDR1 LNHDA and CDR2 SQIVND (reference sequence). The CDR3 loop is CASSIMVNQPQHF. The CDR3 DNA follows: TGTGCCAGTAGTATTATGGTCAATCAGCCCCAGCATTTT.

CDR3 sequence: CASRPQLPGTSVWTSYEQYF. The CDR3 bases are TGTGCCAGCAGACCCCAACTGCCCGGGACTAGCGTTTGGACCTCCTACGAGCAGTACTTC. The rearrangement joins TRBV11-2 to TRBJ2-7; 10 bases are a match to TRBD2. Germline V CDR1 and CDR2: SGHAT, FQNNGV. CDR3 length: 20 amino acids. V lost 6 bases and J lost 0; bases outside the gene matches: 20.

The CDR3 nucleotides read TGTGCCAGCAGTGAAGGGACTAGCAAAAACATTCAGTACTTC. It is translated as CASSEGTSKNIQYF. The V and J genes are TRBV2 and TRBJ2-4, with 7 bases lining up with TRBD2. Germline V gives CDR1 SNHLY, CDR2 FYNNEI. V gave up 1 base and J gave up 3 bases; unmatched junction bases: 0. The length of the CDR3 is 14 residues.

This chain connects TRBV7-2 to TRBJ1-1; the D gene is possibly TRBD1 (5 bases). V was shortened by 0 bases and J by 4 bases, with 12 bases between the two germline ends. The CDR3 is 15 residues long. The germline CDR1 and CDR2 sequences are SGHTA and FQGNSA. The CDR3 loop reads CASSLAGRQSTEAFF. In DNA form, the CDR3 reads TGTGCCAGCAGCTTAGCGGGACGCCAGAGCACTGAAGCTTTCTTT. Drawing the rest from reference TRBV7-2 and TRBJ1-1, the complete variable domain is GAGVSQSPSNKVTEKGKDVELRCDPISGHTALYWYRQSLGQGLEFLIYFQGNSAPDKSGLPSDRFSAERTGGSVSTLTIQRTQQEDSAVYLCASSLAGRQSTEAFFGQGTRLTVV.

In this sample, this clonotype turned up a few times. The chain combines TRBV27 with TRBJ2-1; weak D call: TRBD1 (5 bases). The CDR3 is 14 residues long. Germline-derived CDR1 and CDR2 are MNHEY and SMNVEV (reference sequence). Trimming removed 1 base at V and 5 bases at J, with 9 bases between. The CDR3 DNA reads TGTGCCAGCAGTTTATTGGGCAGGGACAATGAGCAGTTCTTC. Protein sequence: CASSLLGRDNEQFF.

This clonotype was seen a few times. The chain has TRBV10-3 and TRBJ2-3, with 11 nucleotides matching TRBD2. J was trimmed by 6 bases and V by 5 bases; bases with no gene match: 7. Germline loops: CDR1 ENHRY, CDR2 SYGVKD. The CDR3 spans 15 residues. The CDR3 region has the DNA TGTGCCATCAGTACTATAGCGGGAGGGTTGGATACGCAGTATTTT. Residues: CAISTIAGGLDTQYF.

This clonotype was picked up a small number of times. The V call is TRBV7-9, the J call TRBJ2-7; TRBD1 matches 7 bases. The CDR3 is 14 amino acids. J lost 3 bases, V lost 3 bases, and 5 bases had no gene match. Germline V CDR1 and CDR2: SEHNR, FQNEAQ (reference sequence). CDR3 loop: CASSFRGQNYEQYF. The CDR3 DNA sequence: TGTGCCAGCAGCTTCCGGGGACAGAACTACGAGCAGTACTTC.

This clonotype was recorded a few times. The CDR3 DNA is TGTGCCAGCAGCTCCGAAGCCCAGGGCGGTGGTGGGAACACTGAAGCTTTCTTT. Its translation: CASSSEAQGGGGNTEAFF. The chain joins TRBV7-2 to TRBJ1-1; D perhaps matches TRBD1 (5 bases). Trimming took 4 bases from V and 1 from J, leaving 22 bases between them. This CDR3 is 18 amino acids long. Germline V gene lookup returns CDR1 SGHTA and CDR2 FQGNSA.

In its sample, this clonotype was seen once. The V and J genes are TRBV15 and TRBJ2-1; 13 bases are shared with TRBD2. The CDR3 length is 16 residues. V gave up 3 bases and J gave up 9 bases; unmatched junction bases: 8. Germline lookup yields CDR1 LNHNV and CDR2 YYDKDF (reference sequence). This CDR3 reads CATSSFSGTSGIEQFF. CDR3 DNA sequence: TGTGCCACCAGCAGTTTCTCGGGGACTAGCGGGATTGAGCAGTTCTTC.

There are a few counts of this clonotype. This chain links TRBV5-1 with TRBJ1-1, with 9 nucleotides matching TRBD1. From germline, CDR1 is SGHRS and CDR2 YFSETQ. Germline trimming cut 3 bases from V and 7 bases from J; bases unmatched to any gene: 10. This CDR3 spans 15 amino acids. CDR3 sequence: CASSWAGQGTGEAFF. In nucleotides, the CDR3 is TGCGCCAGCAGCTGGGCGGGACAGGGAACCGGTGAAGCTTTCTTT.

V usage is TRBV6-6 and J usage is TRBJ2-7; D gene uncertain. The CDR3 extends over 14 amino acids. CDR1 and CDR2 from the germline V gene are MNHNY and SVGAGI (reference sequence). The V gene lost 2 bases and the J gene lost 2 bases, with 10 bases spanning the gap. CDR3 in amino acids: CASSYGRATYEQYF. The CDR3 DNA sequence: TGTGCCAGCAGTTACGGTCGGGCGACCTACGAGCAGTACTTC.

There are a few counts of this clonotype. The genes are TRBV6-2 or TRBV6-3 and TRBJ1-2; the match to TRBD1 covers 9 bases. CDR1 MNHEY and CDR2 SVGEGT come from the germline V gene. CDR3 length equals 15 residues. The trim removed 4 bases at V and 8 bases at J, leaving 11 bases unmatched. The CDR3 protein is CASSWGQGSIAGYTF. The CDR3 bases are TGTGCCAGCAGTTGGGGACAGGGAAGTATCGCGGGCTACACCTTC.

The chain is built from TRBV11-2 and TRBJ1-1; D remains unclear. V was trimmed by 1 base and J by 5 bases, leaving 14 bases between them. The length of the CDR3 is 15 residues. Germline V lookup: CDR1 SGHAT, CDR2 FQNNGV. The chain's CDR3 is CASSLGWEGGTEAFF. CDR3 nucleotides: TGTGCCAGCAGCTTAGGTTGGGAGGGTGGAACTGAAGCTTTCTTT.